This T cell receptor beta chain was recorded in a study of blood T cell repertoires in COVID-19. Whole-study context: COVID-19 samples from acute and convalescent phases originated in the United States, Italy and Spain.

This CDR3 spans 12 amino acids. Germline V lookup: CDR1 SQVTM, CDR2 ANQGSEA. V lost 1 base, J lost 5 bases, and 8 bases lay in between. In terms of age and location, participants ranged from roughly 18 to 90 years and lived in under 30 US areas. Cohorts were determined from participant-reported clinical history. The authors' processing: Amplification of reference gene primers was used by the study to estimate nucleated cell counts. Profiled with immunoSEQ multiplex PCR; TCRdb holds only in-frame clones, not every one. The DNA gave D and trimming, while V, J and clone size come from that table. The sample yields 200,000 to 300,000 clones, approximately 88% seen once.

The sequenced sample consisted of PBMCs or T cells enriched from blood (not recorded which). V gene TRBV29-1 combines with J gene TRBJ1-1; D unclear. This sequence was found in a middle-aged woman with acute COVID-19. The CDR3 region is CSVEGAWTEAFF. CDR3 nucleotides: TGCAGCGTTGAAGGAGCCTGGACTGAAGCTTTCTTT.